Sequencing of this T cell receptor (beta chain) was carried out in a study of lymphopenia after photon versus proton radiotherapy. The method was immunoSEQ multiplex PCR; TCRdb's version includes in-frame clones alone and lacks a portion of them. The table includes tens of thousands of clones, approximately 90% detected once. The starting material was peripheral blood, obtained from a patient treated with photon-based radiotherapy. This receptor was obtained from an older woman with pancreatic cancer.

The CDR3 nucleotides are TGTGCCAGCAGTGACCGGGAGGGGGGCACTGAAGCTTTCTTT. Amino acid sequence: CASSDREGGTEAFF. The chain couples TRBV6-4 to TRBJ1-1; maybe TRBD1 (6 bases). The CDR3 is 14 residues long. Per germline, CDR1 MRHNA and CDR2 SNTAGT. V lost 2 bases and J lost 4, with 11 bases in between.